This T cell receptor beta chain was identified during a study of neoadjuvant anti-PD-1 for oral cavity cancer. Time point here: after neoadjuvant nivolumab, at surgical resection. The V and J ends lost 6 bases and 1 base respectively, with 15 bases between them. The CDR3 is 16 amino acids. Germline lookup yields CDR1 LNHDA and CDR2 SQIVND (reference sequence). TCRdb's copy holds only in-frame clones and misses some; the assay was immunoSEQ multiplex PCR. This table holds 33,000 or so clones, 70% to 80% found once. The source of this sequence is a person aged 40-85 years with oral cavity squamous cell carcinoma. This chain links TRBV19 with TRBJ2-2; the D gene is possibly TRBD2 (6 bases). The sample consisted of PBMCs, taken after nivolumab (anti-PD-1) treatment. The CDR3 loop is CASRGGSGKNTGELFF. The CDR3 DNA is TGTGCCAGTAGGGGGGGATCGGGGAAGAACACCGGGGAGCTGTTTTTT. The complete variable domain, with remaining parts taken from reference TRBV19 and TRBJ2-2, reads DGGITQSPKYLFRKEGQNVTLSCEQNLNHDAMYWYRQDPGQGLRLIYYSQIVNDFQKGDIAEGYSVSREKKESFPLTVTSAQKNPTAFYLCASRGGSGKNTGELFFGEGSRLTVL.